This T cell receptor (beta chain) was obtained from a study of cytomegalovirus exposure and HLA in healthy donors. Per the germline V gene, CDR1 is SNHLY and CDR2 is FYNNEI. V dropped 3 bases and J dropped 6; count of bases not matched to a gene: 6. This CDR3 contains 15 residues. PCR primers comprised 60 Vbeta and 13 Jbeta primers. The table came from immunoSEQ multiplex PCR; TCRdb's copy has only in-frame clones and leaves some out. The table lists 250,000 to 350,000 clones, just over 85% of them singletons. This sequence joins TRBV2 and TRBJ2-2; 8 positions match TRBD2. The sequenced sample consisted of PBMCs. The clonotype originates from a man aged 40-49 years in good health and CMV-seropositive. The CDR3 reads CASSDLVREAGELFF. The CDR3 nucleotides are TGTGCCAGCAGTGATTTGGTGCGGGAGGCCGGGGAGCTGTTTTTT.